This T cell receptor (beta chain) was identified during a study of blood T cell repertoires in COVID-19. Study details: Sites in the United States, Italy and Spain provided acute and convalescent COVID-19 samples. PBMCs, B-cell-depleted T cells, or T cells were the source of the cDNA or gDNA that made up the material.

V was cut by 1 base and J by 3 bases, with 7 bases left in between. The CDR3 spans 13 residues. The germline gives CDR1 SEHNR, CDR2 FQNEAQ (reference sequence). Repertoires were generated with immunoSEQ multiplex PCR, while TCRdb's copy carries only in-frame clones and drops some. The table has under 200,000 clones, 90% seen once. As regards this clone: Other DNA sequences in this specimen translate into the identical CDR3.

This receptor was identified in a man in his fifties with acute or convalescent COVID-19. The sample taken for sequencing was peripheral blood. The rearrangement links TRBV7-9 to TRBJ2-7; TRBD1 is a possible D gene (5 bases). CDR3 sequence reads: CASSLGQFYEQYV. The CDR3, as DNA: TGTGCCAGCAGCTTAGGACAGTTCTACGAGCAGTACGTC.